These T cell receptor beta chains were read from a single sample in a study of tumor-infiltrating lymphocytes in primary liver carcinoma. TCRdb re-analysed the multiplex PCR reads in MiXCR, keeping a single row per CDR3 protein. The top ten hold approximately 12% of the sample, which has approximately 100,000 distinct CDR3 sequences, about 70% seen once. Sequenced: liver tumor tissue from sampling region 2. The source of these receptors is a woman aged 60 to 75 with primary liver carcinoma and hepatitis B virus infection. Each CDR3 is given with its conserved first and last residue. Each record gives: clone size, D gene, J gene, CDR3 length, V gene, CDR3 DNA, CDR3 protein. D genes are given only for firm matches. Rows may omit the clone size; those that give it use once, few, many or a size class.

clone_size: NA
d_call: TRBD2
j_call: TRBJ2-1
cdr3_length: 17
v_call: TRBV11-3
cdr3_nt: TGTGCCAGTAGCTTTGGTCGGGGGGACTGGGGTGTCGATGAGCAGTTCTTC
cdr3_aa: CASSFGRGDWGVDEQFF

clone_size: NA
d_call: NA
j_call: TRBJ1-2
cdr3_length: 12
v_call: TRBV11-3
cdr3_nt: TGTGCCAGCAGCTTAGGGACCTTTAGCTACACCTTC
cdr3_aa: CASSLGTFSYTF

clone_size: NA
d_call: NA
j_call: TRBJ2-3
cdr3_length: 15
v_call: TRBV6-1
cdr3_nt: TGTGCCAGCAGTGACGGAGGCAGGGTCGCAGATACGCAGTATTTT
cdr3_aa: CASSDGGRVADTQYF

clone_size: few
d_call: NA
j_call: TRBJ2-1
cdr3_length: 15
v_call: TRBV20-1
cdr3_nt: TGCAGTGCTAGGGGGGTGGCTGGAGGGCCCATTGAGCAGTTCTTC
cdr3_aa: CSARGVAGGPIEQFF

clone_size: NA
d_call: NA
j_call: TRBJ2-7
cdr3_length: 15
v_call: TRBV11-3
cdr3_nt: TGTGCCTGCAGCCCTCGGCTCAGGGAAGCCTACGAGCAGTACTTC
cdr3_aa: CACSPRLREAYEQYF

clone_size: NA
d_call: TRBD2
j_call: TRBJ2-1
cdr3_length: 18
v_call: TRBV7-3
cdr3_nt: TGTGCCAGCAGCACGGAAGGGCCCGGACTAGCGGCCTACAAAGAGCAGTTCTTC
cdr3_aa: CASSTEGPGLAAYKEQFF

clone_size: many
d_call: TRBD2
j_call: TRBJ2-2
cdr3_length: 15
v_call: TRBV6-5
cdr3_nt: TGTGCCAGCAGTCGCGGGGGAACGAACACCGGGGAGCTGTTTTTT
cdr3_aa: CASSRGGTNTGELFF

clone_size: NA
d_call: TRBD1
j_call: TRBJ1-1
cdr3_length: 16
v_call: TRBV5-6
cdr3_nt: TGTGCCAGCAGCCCGCTACCCGGGACAGCGAACACTGAAGCTTTCTTT
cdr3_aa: CASSPLPGTANTEAFF

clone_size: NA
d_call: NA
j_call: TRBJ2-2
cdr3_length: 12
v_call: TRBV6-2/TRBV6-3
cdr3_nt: TGTGCCGGGTTGACGCCGGCCGGGGAGCTGATTTTT
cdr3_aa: CAGLTPAGELIF

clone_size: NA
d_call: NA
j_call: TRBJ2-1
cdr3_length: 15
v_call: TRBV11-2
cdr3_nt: TGTGCCAGAGGCTTAGAGGGAGGAAGTATCGATGAGCAGTTCTTC
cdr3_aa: CARGLEGGSIDEQFF

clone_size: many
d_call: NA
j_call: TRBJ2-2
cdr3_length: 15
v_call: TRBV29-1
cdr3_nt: TGCAGCGTTGCATTGCGCAGGAGGTCCACCGGGGAGCTGTTTTTT
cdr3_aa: CSVALRRRSTGELFF

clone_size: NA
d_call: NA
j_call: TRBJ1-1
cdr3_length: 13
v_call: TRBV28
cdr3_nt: TGTGCCAGCAGTTTCCAGTCTTACACTGAAGCTTTCTTT
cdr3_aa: CASSFQSYTEAFF

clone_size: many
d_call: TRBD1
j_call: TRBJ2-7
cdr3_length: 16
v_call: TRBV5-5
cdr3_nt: TGTGCCAGCAGCCCCAGGACAGGAGGAGCCTCCTACGAGCAGTACTTC
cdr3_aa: CASSPRTGGASYEQYF

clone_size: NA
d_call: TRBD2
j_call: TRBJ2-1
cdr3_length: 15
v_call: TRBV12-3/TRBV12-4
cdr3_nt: TGTGCCAGCAGACCTGGCGGGGGGTCCCACAATGAACAGTTCTTC
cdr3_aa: CASRPGGGSHNEQFF

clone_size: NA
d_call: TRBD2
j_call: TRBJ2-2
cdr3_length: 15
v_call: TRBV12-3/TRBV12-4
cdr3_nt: TGTGCCAGCAGTTTACTAGCGGACTACACCGGGGAGCTATTTTTT
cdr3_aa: CASSLLADYTGELFF

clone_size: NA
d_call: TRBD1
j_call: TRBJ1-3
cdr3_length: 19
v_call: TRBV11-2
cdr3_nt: TGTGCCAGCAGTTCACTCCCGGACAGGGGAGCATACTCTGGAAACACCATATATTTT
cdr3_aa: CASSSLPDRGAYSGNTIYF